The 12 T cell receptor beta chains listed next were all sequenced from one sample in a study of vaccination effects on CD4 cells after COVID-19. What these receptors recognize is not known. Profiled with immunoSEQ multiplex PCR; TCRdb holds only in-frame clones, not every one. This table has 15,000 to 20,000 clones, more than 65% appearing once. ViraFEST expansion of antigen-specific CD4+ T cells with viral peptide pools preceded sequencing. Isolating CD4+ T cells followed approximately nine days of culture. Their SARS-CoV-2 infection, verified by PCR, occurred between March and December 2020. Participants were vaccinated with two doses of either the BNT162b2 or mRNA-1273 vaccine. Sequenced here: CD4+ T cells from PBMCs cultured with SARS-CoV-2 spike peptides, sampled after COVID-19 vaccination. Receptors were obtained from a human donor who had a prior SARS-CoV-2 infection.

This clone was seen a handful of times. The chain carries TRBV9 and TRBJ1-1, with a possible D match to TRBD1 (6 bases). CDR3 length: 19 residues. Germline CDR1 reads SGDLS; CDR2 reads YYNGEE. Trimming removed 1 base from V and 7 bases from J, with 29 bases in between. CDR3 DNA: TGTGCCAGCAGCGTATCCCCCTTTGCGGGGGCGCGGGGCGATAATGAAGCTTTCTTT. Translated, it gives CASSVSPFAGARGDNEAFF.

The rearrangement links TRBV12-3 or TRBV12-4 to TRBJ2-3, with D tentatively TRBD2 (6 bases). This CDR3 spans 13 amino acids. V was shortened by 3 bases and J by 3 bases, with 7 bases between the two germline ends. The CDR3 sequence: CASSLEGTDTQYF. The CDR3 DNA sequence: TGTGCCAGCAGTTTGGAGGGGACAGATACGCAGTATTTT.

The chain carries TRBV6-1 and TRBJ2-3, with 9 positions matching TRBD1. This CDR3 contains 15 residues. CDR1 and CDR2 (germline): MNHNS, SASEGT. Unmatched junction bases numbered 3, after V lost 1 base and J lost 4 bases. As DNA, the CDR3 is TGTGCCAGCAGTGAAGACAGGGGGCACGCAGATACGCAGTATTTT. It specifies CASSEDRGHADTQYF.

This rearrangement joins TRBV5-1 to TRBJ1-3, with unresolved D. CDR1 and CDR2 from the germline V gene are SGHRS and YFSETQ. V was cut by 4 bases and J by 4 bases, with 15 bases left in between. The CDR3 spans 15 residues. CDR3 sequence reads: CASSRGGVEGNTIYF. CDR3 sequence (DNA): TGCGCCAGCAGCCGAGGCGGGGTCGAAGGAAACACCATATATTTT.

J is TRBJ1-3 and V is TRBV7-9; D not resolved. This CDR3 spans 16 amino acids. V lost 3 bases and J 0 bases, leaving 12 bases between the germline ends. The V gene's germline CDR1 is SEHNR and CDR2 FQNEAQ (reference sequence). DNA for the CDR3: TGTGCCAGCAGCTTGAATCAGGAGAGCTCTGGAAACACCATATATTTT. Translation gives CASSLNQESSGNTIYF.

The V call is TRBV4-2, the J call TRBJ2-3; no firm D call. The length of the CDR3 is 16 residues. The V and J ends lost 0 bases and 0 bases respectively, with 10 bases between them. Germline CDR1 reads LGHNA; CDR2 reads YNFKEQ. The CDR3 nucleotides are TGTGCCAGCAGCCAAGATCGTTTAGCTAGCACAGATACGCAGTATTTT. This translates into CASSQDRLASTDTQYF.

This chain connects TRBV14 to TRBJ1-4, with D uncertain. Germline values: CDR1 SGHDN, CDR2 FVKESK. V lost 4 bases, J lost 13 bases, and 13 bases lay in between. The CDR3 spans 12 residues. CDR3 region: CASSPRGGGLFF. In DNA, the CDR3 is TGTGCCAGCAGCCCAAGAGGTGGCGGACTGTTTTTT.

The chain has TRBV24-1 and TRBJ1-1; D gene unclear. With 4 bases removed from V and 7 bases from J, the gap between germline ends came to 9 bases. CDR1 is KGHDR and CDR2 is SFDVKD in the germline V gene. The CDR3 contains 12 residues. The CDR3 protein is CATSDPGGEAFF. The DNA for the CDR3 is TGTGCCACCAGTGACCCCGGCGGTGAAGCTTTCTTT.

Notes on this clone: The sample contains more than one DNA sequence encoding this CDR3. The chain is built from TRBV5-6 and TRBJ2-1; 7 nucleotides align to TRBD1. Unmatched junction bases numbered 8, after V lost 2 bases and J lost 3 bases. Germline values: CDR1 SGHDT, CDR2 YYEEEE. The CDR3 sequence is 16 residues long. The CDR3 DNA follows: TGTGCCAGCAGCTTAACAGGGGCCAACCTCTACAATGAGCAGTTCTTC. Its translation is CASSLTGANLYNEQFF.

This clone was picked up a small number of times. V usage is TRBV3-1 (or the pseudogene TRBV3-2) and J usage is TRBJ1-3; D gene uncertain. V was cut by 8 bases and J by 8 bases, with 10 bases left in between. This CDR3 is built from 11 residues. CDR1 and CDR2 from the germline V gene are LGHDT and YNNKEL (reference sequence). CDR3 coding DNA: TGTGCCAGCGGCCGGGAGGACACCATATATTTT. Translated: CASGREDTIYF.

V is TRBV7-3 and J is TRBJ2-3; D possibly corresponds to TRBD1 (6 bases). Trimming removed 5 bases from V and 0 bases from J, with 9 bases in between. The CDR3 consists of 14 residues. CDR1 SGHTA and CDR2 FQGTGA come from the germline V gene. For the CDR3, the DNA is TGTGCCAGCAGCATAGGGACAAGCACAGATACGCAGTATTTT. It yields the protein CASSIGTSTDTQYF.

Here the CDR3 reads CASIVQDGNQPQHF. CDR3 DNA: TGTGCCAGCATTGTACAGGACGGCAATCAGCCCCAGCATTTT. The rearrangement joins TRBV6-7 to TRBJ1-5; perhaps TRBD1 as D (5 bases). TRBV6-7 falls under the ORF class, with uncertain function. Trimming left V 7 bases short and J 2 bases short, with 12 bases between. CDR3 length: 14 residues.